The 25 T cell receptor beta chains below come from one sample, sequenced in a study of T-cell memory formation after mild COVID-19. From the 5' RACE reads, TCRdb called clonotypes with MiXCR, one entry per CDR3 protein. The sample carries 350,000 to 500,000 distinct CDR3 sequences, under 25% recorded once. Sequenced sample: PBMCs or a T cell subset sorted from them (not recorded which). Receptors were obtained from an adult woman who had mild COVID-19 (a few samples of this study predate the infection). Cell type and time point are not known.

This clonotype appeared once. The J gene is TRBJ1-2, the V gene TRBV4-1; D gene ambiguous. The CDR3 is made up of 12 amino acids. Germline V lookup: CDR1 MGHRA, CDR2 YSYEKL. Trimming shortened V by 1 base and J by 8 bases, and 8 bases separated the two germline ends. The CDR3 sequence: CASSQGTQGYTF. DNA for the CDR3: TGCGCCAGCAGCCAAGGAACCCAGGGCTACACCTTC.

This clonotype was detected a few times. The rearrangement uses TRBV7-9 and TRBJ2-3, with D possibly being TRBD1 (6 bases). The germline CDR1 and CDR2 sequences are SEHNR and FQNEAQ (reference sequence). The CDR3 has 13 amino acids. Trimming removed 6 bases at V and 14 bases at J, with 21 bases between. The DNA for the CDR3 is TGTGCCAGCAGGTCCAACGCGGACCCCAGGGGGTATTTT. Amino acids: CASRSNADPRGYF. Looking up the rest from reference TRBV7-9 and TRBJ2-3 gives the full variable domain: DTGVSQNPRHKITKRGQNVTFRCDPISEHNRLYWYRQTLGQGPEFLTYFQNEAQLEKSRLLSDRFSAERPKGSFSTLEIQRTEQGDSAMYLCASRSNADPRGYFGPGTRLTVL.

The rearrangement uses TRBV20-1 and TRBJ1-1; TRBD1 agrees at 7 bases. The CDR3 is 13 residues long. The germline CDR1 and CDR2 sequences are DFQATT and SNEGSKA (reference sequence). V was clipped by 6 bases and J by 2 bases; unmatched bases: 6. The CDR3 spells CSARDSINTEAFF. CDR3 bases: TGCAGTGCAAGGGACAGTATAAACACTGAAGCTTTCTTT.

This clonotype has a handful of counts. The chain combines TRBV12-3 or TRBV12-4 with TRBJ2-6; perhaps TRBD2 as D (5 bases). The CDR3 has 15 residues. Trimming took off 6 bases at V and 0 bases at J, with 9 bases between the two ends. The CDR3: CASRSGVSGANVLTF. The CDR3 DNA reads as TGTGCCAGCAGGTCCGGGGTCTCTGGGGCCAACGTCCTGACTTTC.

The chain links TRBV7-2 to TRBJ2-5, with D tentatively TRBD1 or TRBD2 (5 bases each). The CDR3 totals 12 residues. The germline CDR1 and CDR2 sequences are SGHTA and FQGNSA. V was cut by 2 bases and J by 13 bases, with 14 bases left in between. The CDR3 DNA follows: TGTGCCAGCAGCTTAAGTTGGGACCCCCCGTACTTC. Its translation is CASSLSWDPPYF.

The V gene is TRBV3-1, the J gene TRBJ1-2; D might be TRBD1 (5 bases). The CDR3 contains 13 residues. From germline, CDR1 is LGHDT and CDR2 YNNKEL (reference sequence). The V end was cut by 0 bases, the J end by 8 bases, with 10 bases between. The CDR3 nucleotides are TGTGCCAGCAGCCAAGACAACAGGAGCGGCTACACCTTC. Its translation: CASSQDNRSGYTF. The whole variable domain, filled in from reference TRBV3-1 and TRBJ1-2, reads DTAVSQTPKYLVTQMGNDKSIKCEQNLGHDTMYWYKQDSKKFLKIMFSYNNKELIINETVPNRFSPKSPDKAHLNLHINSLELGDSAVYFCASSQDNRSGYTFGSGTRLTVV.

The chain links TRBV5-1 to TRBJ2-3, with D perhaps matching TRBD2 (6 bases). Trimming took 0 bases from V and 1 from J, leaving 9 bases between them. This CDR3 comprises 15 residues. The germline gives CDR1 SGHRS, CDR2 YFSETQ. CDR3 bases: TGCGCCAGCAGCTTGGTCGGGACTGGCACAGATACGCAGTATTTT. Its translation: CASSLVGTGTDTQYF.

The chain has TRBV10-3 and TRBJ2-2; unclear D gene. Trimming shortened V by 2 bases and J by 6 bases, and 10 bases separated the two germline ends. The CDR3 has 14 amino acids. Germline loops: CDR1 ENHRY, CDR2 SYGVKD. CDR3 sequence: CAISEGWTAGELFF. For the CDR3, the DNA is TGTGCCATCAGTGAGGGTTGGACGGCCGGGGAGCTGTTTTTT.

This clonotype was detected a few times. CDR3 in amino acids: CATSRDLGGIGYTEAFF. The CDR3 DNA sequence: TGTGCCACCAGCAGAGATCTTGGAGGCATAGGCTACACTGAAGCTTTCTTT. This sequence joins TRBV15 and TRBJ1-1; D not certain. V shed 0 bases and J shed 3 bases, with 17 bases lying between them. This CDR3 spans 17 amino acids. Germline loops: CDR1 LNHNV, CDR2 YYDKDF (reference sequence).

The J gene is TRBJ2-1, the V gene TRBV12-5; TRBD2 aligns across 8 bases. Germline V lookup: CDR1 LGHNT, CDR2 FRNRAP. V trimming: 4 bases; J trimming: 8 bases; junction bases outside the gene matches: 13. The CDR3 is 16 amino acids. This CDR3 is CASGSRTSKGSDEQFF. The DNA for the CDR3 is TGTGCTAGTGGTTCGAGGACTAGCAAAGGTTCGGATGAGCAGTTCTTC.

CDR3 loop: CATSDFASGKTQYF. The CDR3 DNA sequence: TGTGCCACCAGTGATTTTGCTAGCGGGAAGACGCAGTATTTT. The genes are TRBV24-1 and TRBJ2-3; 9 bases match TRBD2. The germline gives CDR1 KGHDR, CDR2 SFDVKD. This CDR3 comprises 14 residues. The trim removed 1 base at V and 9 bases at J, leaving 4 bases unmatched.

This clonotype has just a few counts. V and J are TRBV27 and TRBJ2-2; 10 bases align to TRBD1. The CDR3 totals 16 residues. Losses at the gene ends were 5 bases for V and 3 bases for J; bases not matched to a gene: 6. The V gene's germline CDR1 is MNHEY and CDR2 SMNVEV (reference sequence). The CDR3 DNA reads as TGTGCCAGCAGTCTCGGGACAGGGGTCCACACCGGGGAGCTGTTTTTT. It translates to CASSLGTGVHTGELFF.

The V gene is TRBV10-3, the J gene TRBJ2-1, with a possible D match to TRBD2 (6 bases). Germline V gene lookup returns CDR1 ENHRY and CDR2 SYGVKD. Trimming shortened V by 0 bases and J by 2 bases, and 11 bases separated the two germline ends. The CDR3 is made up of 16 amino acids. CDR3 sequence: CAISESNGGAYNEQFF. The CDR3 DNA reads TGTGCCATCAGTGAGTCTAACGGAGGGGCCTACAATGAGCAGTTCTTC.

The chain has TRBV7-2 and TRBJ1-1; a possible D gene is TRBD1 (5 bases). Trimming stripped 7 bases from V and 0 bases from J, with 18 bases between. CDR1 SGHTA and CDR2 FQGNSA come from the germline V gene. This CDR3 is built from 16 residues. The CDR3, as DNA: TGTGCCAGCACCCCTCGGCCAGGGAACATGAACACTGAAGCTTTCTTT. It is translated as CASTPRPGNMNTEAFF.

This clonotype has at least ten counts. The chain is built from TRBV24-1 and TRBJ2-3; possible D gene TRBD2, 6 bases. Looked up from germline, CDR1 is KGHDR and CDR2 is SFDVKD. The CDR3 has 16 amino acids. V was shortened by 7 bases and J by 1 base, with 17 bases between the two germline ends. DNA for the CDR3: TGTGCCACCAGAGCGGCGGCGGGGCCAGGCACAGATACGCAGTATTTT. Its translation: CATRAAAGPGTDTQYF.

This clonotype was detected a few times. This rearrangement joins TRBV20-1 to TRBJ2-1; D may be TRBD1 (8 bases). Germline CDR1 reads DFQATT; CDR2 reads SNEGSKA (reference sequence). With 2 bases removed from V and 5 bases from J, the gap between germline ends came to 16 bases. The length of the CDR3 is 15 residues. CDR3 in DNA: TGCAGTGCTAGAAGACAGGGGAGGGCGGACAATGAGCAGTTCTTC. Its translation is CSARRQGRADNEQFF.

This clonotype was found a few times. The CDR3 bases are TGTGCCAGCAGCTTGGTCCGAAGGGGTGGGCCGAGCTCCTACGAGCAGTACTTC. Protein product: CASSLVRRGGPSSYEQYF. This chain joins TRBV5-6 and TRBJ2-7; maybe TRBD1 (5 bases). Germline-derived CDR1 and CDR2 are SGHDT and YYEEEE. The CDR3 loop spans 18 amino acids. The V end lost 0 bases, the J end lost 0 bases, and 19 bases lay between the germline ends.

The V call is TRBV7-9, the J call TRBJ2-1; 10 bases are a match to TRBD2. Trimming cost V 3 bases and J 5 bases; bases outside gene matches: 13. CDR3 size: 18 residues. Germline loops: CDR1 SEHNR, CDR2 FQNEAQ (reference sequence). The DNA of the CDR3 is TGTGCCAGCAGCTTGTATTTTATAGCGGGAGGACCTAACAATGAGCAGTTCTTC. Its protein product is CASSLYFIAGGPNNEQFF.

CDR3 sequence: CASSRNWGFQETQYF. CDR3 coding DNA: TGTGCCAGCAGCCGAAATTGGGGTTTTCAAGAGACCCAGTACTTC. This chain joins TRBV27 and TRBJ2-5; no reliable D call. The CDR3 totals 15 residues. V was pared by 6 bases and J by 2 bases, with 16 bases between. Germline-derived CDR1 and CDR2 are MNHEY and SMNVEV (reference sequence).

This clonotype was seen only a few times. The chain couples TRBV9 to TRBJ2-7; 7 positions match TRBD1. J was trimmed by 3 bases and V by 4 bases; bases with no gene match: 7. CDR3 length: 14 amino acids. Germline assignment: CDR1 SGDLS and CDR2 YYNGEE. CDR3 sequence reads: CASSPWDSYYEQYF. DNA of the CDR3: TGTGCCAGCAGCCCTTGGGACAGTTACTACGAGCAGTACTTC.

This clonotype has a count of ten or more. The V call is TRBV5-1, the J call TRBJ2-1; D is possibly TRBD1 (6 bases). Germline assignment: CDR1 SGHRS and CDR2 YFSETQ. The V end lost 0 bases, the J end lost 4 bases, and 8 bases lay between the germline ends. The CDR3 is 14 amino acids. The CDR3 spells CASSLAQGYNEQFF. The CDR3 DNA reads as TGCGCCAGCAGCTTGGCTCAGGGGTACAATGAGCAGTTCTTC.

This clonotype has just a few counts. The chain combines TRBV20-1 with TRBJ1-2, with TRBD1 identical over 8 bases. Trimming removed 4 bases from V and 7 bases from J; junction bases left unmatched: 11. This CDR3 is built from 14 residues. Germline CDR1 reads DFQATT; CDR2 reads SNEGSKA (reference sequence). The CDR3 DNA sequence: TGCAGTGCTACTATGATGACAGGGGCCTTTGGCTACACCTTC. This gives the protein CSATMMTGAFGYTF.

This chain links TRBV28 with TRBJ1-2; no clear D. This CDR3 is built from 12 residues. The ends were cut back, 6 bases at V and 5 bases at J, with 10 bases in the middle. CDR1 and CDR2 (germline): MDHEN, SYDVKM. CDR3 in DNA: TGTGCCAGCAGCACTAGACCGTATGGCTACACCTTC. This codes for CASSTRPYGYTF.

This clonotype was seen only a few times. The CDR3 DNA follows: TGTGCCAGCACCAAAAGCGGGACAGGGGGCTTAATCGGCTACACCTTC. Translation gives CASTKSGTGGLIGYTF. The chain has TRBV6-5 and TRBJ1-2; 12 nucleotides align to TRBD1. The junction had 14 bases not matched to a gene; V was cut back by 7 bases and J by 8 bases. CDR3 length: 16 amino acids. Germline loops: CDR1 MNHEY, CDR2 SVGAGI.

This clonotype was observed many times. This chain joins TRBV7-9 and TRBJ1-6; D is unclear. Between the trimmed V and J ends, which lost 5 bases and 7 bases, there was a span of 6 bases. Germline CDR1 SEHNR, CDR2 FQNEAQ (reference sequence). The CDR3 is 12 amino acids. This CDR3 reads CASSPPNSPLHF. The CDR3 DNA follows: TGTGCCAGCAGCCCCCCCAATTCACCCCTCCACTTT.